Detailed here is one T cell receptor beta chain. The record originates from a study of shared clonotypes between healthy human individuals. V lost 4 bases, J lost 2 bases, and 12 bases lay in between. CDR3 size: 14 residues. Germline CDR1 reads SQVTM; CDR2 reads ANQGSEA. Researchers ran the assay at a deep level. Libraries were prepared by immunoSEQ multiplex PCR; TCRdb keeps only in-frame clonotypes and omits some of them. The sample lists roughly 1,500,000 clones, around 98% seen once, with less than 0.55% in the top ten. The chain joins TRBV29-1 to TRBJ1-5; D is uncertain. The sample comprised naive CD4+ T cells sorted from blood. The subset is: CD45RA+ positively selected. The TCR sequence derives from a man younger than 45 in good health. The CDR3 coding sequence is TGCAGCGTTGTCCTTGGGAGGGGCAATCAGCCCCAGCATTTT. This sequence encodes CSVVLGRGNQPQHF.